The 32 T cell receptor beta chains given below trace back to one sample, sequenced in a study of T cells expressing NK-cell markers. TCRdb reworked the 5' RACE reads into one entry per CDR3 protein, no DNA. Here the sample table reports roughly 450,000 distinct CDR3 sequences. The sequencing input was blood T cells: a sorted CD56 or NKG2C T cell subset, CD4+ or CD8+ T cells, or bulk PBMC T cells (not recorded which). Receptors originate from a woman in her 50s in good health.

The chain couples TRBV10-1 to TRBJ2-1; TCRdb picks TRBD2, but there is no DNA to check that call. CDR1 and CDR2 from the germline V gene are WNHNN and SYGVQD (reference sequence). The CDR3 runs 16 residues. The CDR3 loop is CASSEWTSGRYNEQFF.

The V gene is TRBV12-3 or TRBV12-4, the J gene TRBJ1-4. This CDR3 comprises 13 residues. The CDR3 loop reads CASRGSNNEKLFF.

The J gene is TRBJ2-2, the V gene TRBV28; TCRdb picks TRBD1, but there is no DNA to check that call. The CDR3 loop spans 15 amino acids. Germline lookup yields CDR1 MDHEN and CDR2 SYDVKM. CDR3 loop: CASNRGTIRTGELFF.

The chain recombines TRBV7-3 with TRBJ2-1; TCRdb names TRBD2, which stays unverified in the absence of DNA. CDR1 SGHTA and CDR2 FQGTGA come from the germline V gene. There are 14 residues in the CDR3. CDR3: CASSLMGLAAEQFF. The full variable domain, with the rest looked up from reference TRBV7-3 and TRBJ2-1, is GAGVSQTPSNKVTEKGKYVELRCDPISGHTALYWYRQSLGQGPEFLIYFQGTGAADDSGLPNDRFFAVRPEGSVSTLKIQRTERGDSAVYLCASSLMGLAAEQFFGPGTRLTVL.

The chain carries TRBV11-2 and TRBJ1-5. The CDR3 covers 13 residues. Germline V gives CDR1 SGHAT, CDR2 FQNNGV. CDR3 in amino acids: CASSLDRDQPQHF.

The chain carries TRBV18 and TRBJ1-1; TCRdb lists TRBD1, though no DNA is available to test this call. The V gene's germline CDR1 is KGHSH and CDR2 LQKENI. CDR3 length equals 14 residues. The CDR3 loop is CASSMGDGVTEAFF.

The J gene is TRBJ2-7, the V gene TRBV5-1. CDR1 is SGHRS and CDR2 is YFSETQ in the germline V gene. CDR3 length: 12 amino acids. The CDR3 sequence is CASSLRTDEQYF.

The chain joins TRBV7-8 to TRBJ1-1; there is no DNA to check the TCRdb D call of TRBD1. This CDR3 has 15 residues. The germline CDR1 and CDR2 sequences are SGHVS and FQNEAQ. CDR3 sequence: CASSLVGQGYTEAFF. The entire variable domain, with the rest obtained from reference TRBV7-8 and TRBJ1-1, is as follows: GAGVSQSPRYKVAKRGQDVALRCDPISGHVSLFWYQQALGQGPEFLTYFQNEAQLDKSGLPSDRFFAERPEGSVSTLKIQRTQQEDSAVYLCASSLVGQGYTEAFFGQGTRLTVV.

The chain carries TRBV12-3 or TRBV12-4 and TRBJ2-3; TCRdb's assignment of TRBD2 cannot be checked, as there is no DNA. CDR3 length equals 16 residues. This chain's CDR3 is CASSLSGGGLADTQYF.

The rearrangement joins TRBV5-5 to TRBJ2-1; TCRdb's assignment of TRBD1 cannot be checked, as there is no DNA. CDR3 size: 15 residues. Germline V gene data show CDR1 as SGHKS and CDR2 as YYEKEE (reference sequence). The CDR3 protein is CASSLGGENYNEQFF.

J is TRBJ2-3 and V is TRBV30; TCRdb selects TRBD1, and the lack of DNA leaves this call unchecked. The CDR3 runs to 14 residues. Germline V gives CDR1 GTSNPN, CDR2 SVGIG (reference sequence). CDR3 residues: CAWRIRVGVDTQYF.

This chain uses TRBV10-1 with TRBJ2-3; TCRdb's D call of TRBD1 is untestable without DNA. The V gene's germline CDR1 is WNHNN and CDR2 SYGVQD (reference sequence). This CDR3 has 13 amino acids. This chain's CDR3 is CASSSRSAATQYF.

The rearrangement joins TRBV27 to TRBJ2-3. This CDR3 is 15 amino acids long. Germline CDR1 is MNHEY and CDR2 is SMNVEV (reference sequence). CDR3 sequence reads: CASSLAVGGTDTQYF.

The chain carries TRBV6-5 and TRBJ2-7; the D gene TCRdb calls, TRBD1, cannot be checked with no DNA. Germline values: CDR1 MNHEY, CDR2 SVGAGI. This CDR3 spans 15 amino acids. CDR3 sequence: CASSDGASSPYEQYF.

The V gene is TRBV12-3 or TRBV12-4, the J gene TRBJ2-2; TCRdb outputs TRBD2, but without DNA this stays unchecked. This CDR3 is 16 amino acids long. The CDR3 sequence is CASSLSSGANTGELFF.

This CDR3 reads CASCRSGGREQYF. The chain has TRBV27 and TRBJ2-7; checking the TCRdb D call of TRBD1 is not possible without DNA. The CDR3 is made up of 13 amino acids. Germline CDR1 and CDR2: MNHEY and SMNVEV (reference sequence).

The chain recombines TRBV12-3 or TRBV12-4 with TRBJ2-1. The CDR3 length is 15 residues. CDR3 loop: CASSVQQFPYNEQFF.

This chain joins TRBV6-5 and TRBJ2-1; with no DNA, the TCRdb D assignment of TRBD1 cannot be verified. CDR3 length equals 14 residues. Germline-derived CDR1 and CDR2 are MNHEY and SVGAGI. The CDR3 here is CASSHPAYGNEQFF.

The chain carries TRBV3-1 and TRBJ2-1; TCRdb's D call of TRBD1 is untestable without DNA. The CDR3 extends over 12 amino acids. CDR1 is LGHDT and CDR2 is YNNKEL in the germline V gene (reference sequence). CDR3 sequence reads: CASSQWTGEQFF.

This sequence joins TRBV3-1 and TRBJ2-3; TCRdb selects TRBD1, and the lack of DNA leaves this call unchecked. The CDR3 has 17 amino acids. CDR1 LGHDT and CDR2 YNNKEL come from the germline V gene (reference sequence). CDR3 sequence: CASSQEKWAGSTDTQYF.

The chain links TRBV20-1 to TRBJ2-7; TCRdb's assignment of TRBD1 cannot be checked, as there is no DNA. Germline V gene lookup returns CDR1 DFQATT and CDR2 SNEGSKA (reference sequence). The CDR3 spans 14 residues. CDR3: CSASVGGRTHEQYF.

The CDR3 sequence: CASSLGYGSRLKLFF. The chain carries TRBV7-8 and TRBJ1-4. This CDR3 has 15 amino acids. Per the germline V gene, CDR1 is SGHVS and CDR2 is FQNEAQ.

The chain recombines TRBV3-1 with TRBJ2-5; lacking DNA, the TRBD1 call made by TCRdb goes unchecked. This CDR3 is 15 amino acids long. Germline V lookup: CDR1 LGHDT, CDR2 YNNKEL (reference sequence). The CDR3 is CASSQVGQPQETQYF.

The chain couples TRBV5-1 to TRBJ1-5; TCRdb returns TRBD1, unconfirmable since there is no DNA. CDR1 SGHRS and CDR2 YFSETQ come from the germline V gene. The CDR3 is 15 amino acids. The CDR3 sequence is CASSLGGLSNQPQHF. The full variable domain, with the rest looked up from reference TRBV5-1 and TRBJ1-5, is KAGVTQTPRYLIKTRGQQVTLSCSPISGHRSVSWYQQTPGQGLQFLFEYFSETQRNKGNFPGRFSGRQFSNSRSEMNVSTLELGDSALYLCASSLGGLSNQPQHFGDGTRLSIL.

This sequence joins TRBV20-1 and TRBJ2-1; TCRdb proposes TRBD1, but this gene call is untestable without DNA. The CDR3 is 16 residues long. Germline V lookup: CDR1 DFQATT, CDR2 SNEGSKA (reference sequence). The CDR3 region is CSARDHLQGSWNEQFF.

The J gene is TRBJ1-2, the V gene TRBV5-1; TCRdb picks TRBD1, but there is no DNA to check that call. Looked up from germline, CDR1 is SGHRS and CDR2 is YFSETQ. There are 12 residues in the CDR3. The CDR3 is CASRATGYGYTF.

This CDR3 reads CASSLIGSHEDEQFF. This chain uses TRBV5-6 with TRBJ2-1; TCRdb proposes TRBD2, but this gene call is untestable without DNA. The CDR3 has 15 residues. CDR1 SGHDT and CDR2 YYEEEE come from the germline V gene.

The chain links TRBV13 to TRBJ2-6; TCRdb's D call, TRBD2, is unchecked because there is no DNA. CDR3 length equals 18 residues. Per the germline V gene, CDR1 is PRHDT and CDR2 is FYEKMQ (reference sequence). This CDR3 reads CASSLARTTISGANVLTF. Filled out from reference TRBV13 and TRBJ2-6, the complete variable domain reads AAGVIQSPRHLIKEKRETATLKCYPIPRHDTVYWYQQGPGQDPQFLISFYEKMQSDKGSIPDRFSAQQFSDYHSELNMSSLELGDSALYFCASSLARTTISGANVLTFGAGSRLTVL.

The chain combines TRBV20-1 with TRBJ2-5; as DNA is missing, the TRBD1 call by TCRdb cannot be tested. CDR1 and CDR2 from the germline V gene are DFQATT and SNEGSKA (reference sequence). This CDR3 has 15 residues. The CDR3 region is CSAHRGDSPRETQYF.

The CDR3 protein is CASSPPTSGSSYNEQFF. The chain combines TRBV18 with TRBJ2-1; TCRdb outputs TRBD2, but without DNA this stays unchecked. The CDR3 length is 17 residues. CDR1 KGHSH and CDR2 LQKENI come from the germline V gene.

The V and J genes are TRBV29-1 and TRBJ2-5; checking the TCRdb D call of TRBD1 is not possible without DNA. CDR3 length: 16 amino acids. Germline assignment: CDR1 SQVTM and CDR2 ANQGSEA. CDR3 loop: CSVEEVTGENQETQYF.

V usage is TRBV6-5 and J usage is TRBJ2-7; the D call from TCRdb, TRBD2, cannot be confirmed without DNA. Germline V gene sequence: CDR1 MNHEY, CDR2 SVGAGI. CDR3 size: 14 residues. CDR3 in amino acids: CASSLLAGENEQYF.